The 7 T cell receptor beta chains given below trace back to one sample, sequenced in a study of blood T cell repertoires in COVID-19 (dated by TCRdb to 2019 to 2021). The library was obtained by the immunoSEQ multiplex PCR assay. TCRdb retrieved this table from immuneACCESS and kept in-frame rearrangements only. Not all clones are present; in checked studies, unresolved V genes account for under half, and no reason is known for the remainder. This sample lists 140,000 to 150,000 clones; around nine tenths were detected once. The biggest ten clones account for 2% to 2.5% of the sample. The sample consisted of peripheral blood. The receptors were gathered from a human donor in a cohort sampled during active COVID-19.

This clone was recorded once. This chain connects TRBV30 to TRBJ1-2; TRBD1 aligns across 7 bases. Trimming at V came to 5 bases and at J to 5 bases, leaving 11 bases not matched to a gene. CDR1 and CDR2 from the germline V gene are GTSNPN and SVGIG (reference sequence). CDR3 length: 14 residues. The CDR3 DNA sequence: TGTGCCTGGGGGCGGGACAGTACCGTGTATGGCTACACCTTC. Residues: CAWGRDSTVYGYTF. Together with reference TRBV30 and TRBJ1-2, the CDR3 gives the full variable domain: SQTIHQWPATLVQPVGSPLSLECTVEGTSNPNLYWYRQAAGRGLQLLFYSVGIGQISSEVPQNLSASRPQDRQFILSSKKLLLSDSGFYLCAWGRDSTVYGYTFGSGTRLTVV.

CDR3 protein: CASSLTSGGLAQYF. CDR3 in DNA: TGTGCCAGCAGCTTGACTAGCGGGGGACTAGCCCAGTACTTC. The chain links TRBV5-4 to TRBJ2-5, with 11 bases identical to TRBD2. The germline V gene has CDR1 SGHNT and CDR2 YYREEE (reference sequence). V lost 1 base and J lost 9; bases outside the gene matches: 5. The CDR3 totals 14 residues.

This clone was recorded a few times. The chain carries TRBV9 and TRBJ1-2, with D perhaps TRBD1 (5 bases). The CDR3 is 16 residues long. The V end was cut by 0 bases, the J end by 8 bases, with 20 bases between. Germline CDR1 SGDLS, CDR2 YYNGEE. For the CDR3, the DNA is TGTGCCAGCAGCGTAGACCCCGGGACTGAACAAGGGGGCTACACCTTC. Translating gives CASSVDPGTEQGGYTF.

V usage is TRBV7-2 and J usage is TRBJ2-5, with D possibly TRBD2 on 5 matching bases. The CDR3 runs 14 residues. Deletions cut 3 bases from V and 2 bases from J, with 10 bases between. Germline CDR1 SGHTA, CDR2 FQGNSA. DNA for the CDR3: TGTGCCAGCAGCTTGGGTCTAGCACAAGAGACCCAGTACTTC. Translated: CASSLGLAQETQYF.

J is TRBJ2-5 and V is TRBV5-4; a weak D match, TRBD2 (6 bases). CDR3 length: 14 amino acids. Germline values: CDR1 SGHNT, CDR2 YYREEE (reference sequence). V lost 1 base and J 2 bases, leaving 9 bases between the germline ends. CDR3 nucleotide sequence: TGTGCCAGCAGCTTGCAACTAGCACAAGAGACCCAGTACTTC. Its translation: CASSLQLAQETQYF.

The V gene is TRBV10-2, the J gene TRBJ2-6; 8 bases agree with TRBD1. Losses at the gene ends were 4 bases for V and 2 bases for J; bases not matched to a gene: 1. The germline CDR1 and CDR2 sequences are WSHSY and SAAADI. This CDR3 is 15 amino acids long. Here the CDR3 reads CASSGQGTGANVLTF. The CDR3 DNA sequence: TGCGCCAGCAGTGGACAGGGGACTGGGGCCAACGTCCTGACTTTC.

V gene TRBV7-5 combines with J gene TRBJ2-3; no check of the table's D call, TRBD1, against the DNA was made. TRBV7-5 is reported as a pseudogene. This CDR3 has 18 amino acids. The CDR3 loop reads CARSRQPSGRLCTDTQYF. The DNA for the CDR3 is TGTGCCAGAAGCCGACAACCGTCAGGCCGGCTTTGCACAGATACGCAGTATTTT.